Listed here is a single T cell receptor (beta chain). The record originates from a study of blood T cell repertoires in COVID-19. The table came from immunoSEQ multiplex PCR; TCRdb's copy has only in-frame clones and leaves some out. The sample contains 200,000 to 250,000 clones, 86% of which appear only once. Trimming took 4 bases from V and 5 from J; bases not matched to a gene: 9. Germline V lookup: CDR1 MGHRA, CDR2 YSYEKL. CDR3 length: 15 amino acids. The source is a man aged 50 or older with acute or convalescent COVID-19. Sequenced material: peripheral blood. This sequence joins TRBV4-1 and TRBJ2-5; 8 bases line up with TRBD1. The CDR3 coding sequence is TGCGCCAGCAGCCCTTCCGGACAGGGTTCGGAGACCCAGTACTTC. It translates to CASSPSGQGSETQYF.